This entry lists 20 T cell receptor beta chains sequenced from one sample in a study of shared clonotypes between healthy human individuals. Naive CD8 cells lacked CD45RO and underwent positive selection for CCR7, leaving out terminally differentiated effector memory CD45RA+ cells. Libraries were prepared by immunoSEQ multiplex PCR; TCRdb keeps only in-frame clonotypes and omits some of them. The sample has roughly 2,000,000 clones, less than 95% seen once. The sample comprised naive CD8+ T cells sorted from blood. These receptor sequences come from a man between 18 and 29 years old in good health.

Comments on this clone: The sample holds other DNA sequences that translate to the same CDR3. This chain links TRBV11-2 with TRBJ2-2, with 9 bases matching TRBD2. The junction had 2 bases not matched to a gene; V was cut back by 2 bases and J by 4 bases. CDR3 length equals 15 residues. In germline, CDR1 is SGHAT, CDR2 FQNNGV. The CDR3 sequence is CASSLSAGGTGELFF. CDR3 coding DNA: TGTGCCAGCAGCTTATCAGCGGGAGGCACCGGGGAGCTGTTTTTT. Using reference TRBV11-2 and TRBJ2-2 for the parts outside the CDR3, the full variable domain is EAGVAQSPRYKIIEKRQSVAFWCNPISGHATLYWYQQILGQGPKLLIQFQNNGVVDDSQLPKDRFSAERLKGVDSTLKIQPAKLEDSAVYLCASSLSAGGTGELFFGEGSRLTVL.

The chain carries TRBV27 and TRBJ1-1; 8 nucleotides line up with TRBD1. There are 14 residues in the CDR3. J lost 4 bases, V lost 5 bases, and 6 bases had no gene match. CDR1 is MNHEY and CDR2 is SMNVEV in the germline V gene (reference sequence). The CDR3 sequence: CASSATGVGTEAFF. CDR3 nucleotides: TGTGCCAGCAGTGCGACAGGGGTGGGCACTGAAGCTTTCTTT.

Comments on this clone: Sequence at one end of the junction differs from germline and may be a read error. The chain uses TRBV7-7 and TRBJ2-5; D is ambiguous. This CDR3 is 13 amino acids long. Germline loops: CDR1 SSHAT, CDR2 FNYEAQ (reference sequence). In nucleotides, the CDR3 is TGTGCTAGCAGACCGCCCGGGTGGGAGACCCAGTACTTC. This gives the protein CASRPPGWETQYF.

This chain links TRBV6-5 with TRBJ2-3; D unclear. Germline V lookup: CDR1 MNHEY, CDR2 SVGAGI. V was pared by 6 bases and J by 0 bases, with 10 bases between. The CDR3 loop spans 14 amino acids. CDR3 amino acids: CASRPTSSTDTQYF. The CDR3 DNA reads TGTGCCAGCAGGCCGACCAGTAGCACAGATACGCAGTATTTT.

This chain links TRBV10-2 with TRBJ1-2; a possible D gene is TRBD1 (6 bases). V gave up 2 bases and J gave up 2 bases, with 12 bases separating them. The CDR3 covers 15 residues. CDR1 WSHSY and CDR2 SAAADI come from the germline V gene. The CDR3 loop reads CASSEAGRGNYGYTF. The CDR3 nucleotides read TGCGCCAGCAGTGAGGCGGGCAGGGGAAACTATGGCTACACCTTC.

V and J are TRBV5-1 and TRBJ2-7; TRBD1 agrees at 7 bases. V shed 2 bases, J shed 4 bases, and the junction held 3 bases outside the gene matches. The V gene's germline CDR1 is SGHRS and CDR2 YFSETQ. The CDR3 is made up of 13 amino acids. The CDR3 bases are TGCGCCAGCAGCTTCCGGACAGGTTACGAGCAGTACTTC. It yields the protein CASSFRTGYEQYF.

The chain carries TRBV6-5 and TRBJ1-1; D gene unclear. V was shortened by 5 bases and J by 3 bases, with 13 bases between the two germline ends. This CDR3 region has 14 residues. Per germline, CDR1 MNHEY and CDR2 SVGAGI. The CDR3 spells CASSTNGGHTEAFF. As DNA, the CDR3 is TGTGCCAGCAGTACCAACGGCGGGCACACTGAAGCTTTCTTT.

The chain links TRBV4-1 to TRBJ2-3; D not certain. V was shortened by 4 bases and J by 4 bases, with 9 bases between the two germline ends. The CDR3 spans 13 residues. The germline CDR1 and CDR2 sequences are MGHRA and YSYEKL. The CDR3 DNA reads as TGCGCCAGCAGCCCCCATGACTCAGATACGCAGTATTTT. This gives the protein CASSPHDSDTQYF.

The V and J genes are TRBV2 and TRBJ1-6; D perhaps matches TRBD1 (6 bases). Between the trimmed V and J ends, which lost 8 bases and 9 bases, there was a span of 11 bases. CDR1 is SNHLY and CDR2 is FYNNEI in the germline V gene. This CDR3 is 12 amino acids long. The CDR3 here is CASGGAGSPLHF. The CDR3 region has the DNA TGTGCCAGCGGGGGGGCAGGTTCACCCCTCCACTTT.

The rearrangement uses TRBV11-2 and TRBJ1-4, with 7 bases matching TRBD1. Trimming removed 5 bases from V and 4 bases from J; junction bases left unmatched: 7. The CDR3 covers 15 residues. Germline values: CDR1 SGHAT, CDR2 FQNNGV. CDR3 in amino acids: CASSTLRDSNEKLFF. CDR3 nucleotides: TGTGCCAGCAGCACCCTCCGGGACAGTAATGAAAAACTGTTTTTT.

The chain's CDR3 is CASSQGAGITGELFF. The CDR3 DNA reads TGCGCCAGCAGCCAAGGGGCAGGGATTACCGGGGAGCTGTTTTTT. This rearrangement joins TRBV4-1 to TRBJ2-2; weak D call: TRBD1 (5 bases). CDR3 size: 15 residues. Germline CDR1 reads MGHRA; CDR2 reads YSYEKL. Trimming took 1 base from V and 5 from J, leaving 11 bases between them.

Here the CDR3 DNA reads TGTGCCAGCAGCCAACCCCTAGCGGGGAGGCAAGAGACCCAGTACTTC. Its protein product is CASSQPLAGRQETQYF. The chain uses TRBV9 and TRBJ2-5; 9 positions match TRBD2. Looked up from germline, CDR1 is SGDLS and CDR2 is YYNGEE. J lost 2 bases, V lost 4 bases, and 9 bases had no gene match. The CDR3 is 16 residues long.

The chain combines TRBV2 with TRBJ2-3; 9 nucleotides line up with TRBD2. The CDR3 sequence is 16 residues long. The V gene's germline CDR1 is SNHLY and CDR2 FYNNEI. With V trimmed by 3 bases and J by 2 bases, 6 bases remained unmatched. In DNA form, the CDR3 reads TGTGCCAGCAGTGAGGTAGCGGGGGTGTACACAGATACGCAGTATTTT. This codes for CASSEVAGVYTDTQYF. Variable domain in full (rest from reference TRBV2 and TRBJ2-3): EPEVTQTPSHQVTQMGQEVILRCVPISNHLYFYWYRQILGQKVEFLVSFYNNEISEKSEIFDDQFSVERPDGSNFTLKIRSTKLEDSAMYFCASSEVAGVYTDTQYFGPGTRLTVL.

This clone has just one count. A single base separates this from a much larger clone, so it may be a read error. In the same sample, other DNA sequences code for this CDR3. V is TRBV29-1 and J is TRBJ1-1; D remains ambiguous. V dropped 3 bases and J dropped 1 base, with 3 bases sitting between them. CDR1 is SQVTM, CDR2 ANQGSEA, per germline. The CDR3 runs 11 residues. The CDR3 reads CSVEWNTEAFF. Here the CDR3 DNA reads TGCAGCGTTGAGTGGAACACTGAAGCTTTCTTT.

The chain couples TRBV27 to TRBJ2-5, with TRBD1 identical over 11 bases. After removal of 5 bases from V and 5 bases from J, the junction contained 4 bases not matched to a gene. This CDR3 has 14 residues. In germline, CDR1 is MNHEY, CDR2 SMNVEV (reference sequence). CDR3 protein: CASSPRDRGETQYF. The CDR3 bases are TGTGCCAGCAGTCCACGGGACAGGGGGGAGACCCAGTACTTC.

The chain uses TRBV10-2 and TRBJ1-5; D uncertain. There are 12 residues in the CDR3. CDR1 is WSHSY, CDR2 SAAADI, per germline. Trimming cost V 4 bases and J 3 bases, with 4 bases left between them. CDR3 DNA sequence: TGCGCCAGCAGTGTCCCCAATCAGCCCCAGCATTTT. Amino acid sequence: CASSVPNQPQHF.

This chain links TRBV27 with TRBJ2-1; D is possibly TRBD1 or TRBD2 (7 bases each). CDR1 and CDR2 from the germline V gene are MNHEY and SMNVEV (reference sequence). CDR3 length equals 15 residues. The V and J ends lost 3 bases and 7 bases respectively, with 16 bases between them. CDR3 residues: CASSFRGGSLNEQFF. The CDR3 region has the DNA TGTGCCAGCAGTTTCAGGGGGGGTTCGTTGAATGAGCAGTTCTTC.

V is TRBV13 and J is TRBJ1-3; D uncertain. V was trimmed by 0 bases and J by 6 bases, leaving 6 bases between them. The length of the CDR3 is 13 residues. The germline V gene encodes CDR1 PRHDT and CDR2 FYEKMQ (reference sequence). Here the CDR3 reads CASSLGRLNTIYF. The CDR3 DNA sequence: TGTGCCAGCAGCTTAGGACGGTTAAACACCATATATTTT.

The rearrangement links TRBV18 to TRBJ2-7, with TRBD1 identical over 7 bases. With V trimmed by 0 bases and J by 0 bases, 2 bases remained unmatched. The germline gives CDR1 KGHSH, CDR2 LQKENI. The CDR3 sequence is 15 residues long. CDR3 sequence: CASSPPGDSSYEQYF. The CDR3 nucleotides read TGTGCCAGCTCACCACCGGGGGACAGCTCCTACGAGCAGTACTTC.

The V gene is TRBV27, the J gene TRBJ2-5; possible D gene TRBD2, 6 bases. The CDR3 is made up of 14 amino acids. V gave up 3 bases and J gave up 5 bases, with 13 bases separating them. Germline V gives CDR1 MNHEY, CDR2 SMNVEV (reference sequence). The DNA of the CDR3 is TGTGCCAGCAGTTTGTTGGGGAGGAGGGAGACCCAGTACTTC. Its translation is CASSLLGRRETQYF.